These 18 T cell receptor beta chains were sequenced from one sample in a study of shared clonotypes between healthy human individuals. The naive CD8 fraction comprised CD45RO-negative cells positively selected for CCR7 and excluded terminally differentiated effector memory CD45RA+ cells. Sequencing used immunoSEQ multiplex PCR; TCRdb keeps in-frame clones, though not all of them. The sample includes 2 million to 2.5 million clones, 90% to 95% of them seen just once. Sequences were obtained from naive CD8+ T cells from PBMCs. The receptors were sampled from a man aged 18 to 29 in good health. Some clones in this sample may be carry-over from other donors' samples.

The chain carries TRBV9 and TRBJ1-4; TRBD1 matches 7 bases. This CDR3 has 16 residues. Germline CDR1 and CDR2: SGDLS and YYNGEE. V lost 0 bases, J lost 1 base, and 3 bases stayed unmatched. The CDR3 spells CASSVGNRGTNEKLFF. In nucleotides, the CDR3 is TGTGCCAGCAGCGTAGGGAACAGGGGAACTAATGAAAAACTGTTTTTT.

CDR3 loop: CASTPGPKNTEAFF. The CDR3 DNA reads TGTGCCAGCACCCCCGGACCGAAGAACACTGAAGCTTTCTTT. The chain carries TRBV27 and TRBJ1-1; D unresolved. CDR1 MNHEY and CDR2 SMNVEV come from the germline V gene (reference sequence). The V end lost 7 bases, the J end lost 1 base, and 13 bases lay between the germline ends. This CDR3 is built from 14 residues.

The gene calls are TRBV19 and TRBJ2-7; D possibly uses TRBD1 or TRBD2 (5 bases each). Germline V lookup: CDR1 LNHDA, CDR2 SQIVND (reference sequence). The CDR3 runs 12 residues. Deletions cut 5 bases from V and 7 bases from J, with 12 bases between. The CDR3 is CASSLRGREQYF. In DNA form, the CDR3 reads TGTGCCAGTAGTCTTCGGGGCCGTGAGCAGTACTTC.

CDR3 protein: CASSLGAGTKWTQYF. The CDR3 bases are TGTGCCAGCAGCTTAGGAGCGGGTACCAAGTGGACCCAGTACTTC. V usage is TRBV11-2 and J usage is TRBJ2-5; D is perhaps TRBD2 (6 bases). The V gene lost 1 base and the J gene lost 7 bases, with 16 bases spanning the gap. From germline, CDR1 is SGHAT and CDR2 FQNNGV. This CDR3 contains 15 residues.

The chain uses TRBV29-1 and TRBJ2-1; D not resolved. CDR1 and CDR2 from the germline V gene are SQVTM and ANQGSEA. This CDR3 has 12 residues. V shed 7 bases and J shed 3 bases, with 10 bases lying between them. The CDR3 coding sequence is TGCAGCGCCTCCCGAGACTACAATGAGCAGTTCTTC. The encoded protein is CSASRDYNEQFF.

The CDR3 loop is CASSQDGYYVLTF. CDR3 nucleotides: TGTGCCAGCAGCCAAGATGGCTACTACGTCCTGACTTTC. The chain joins TRBV14 to TRBJ2-6, with D uncertain. The CDR3 length is 13 residues. V lost 0 bases, J lost 11 bases, and 8 bases lay in between. Germline V CDR1 and CDR2: SGHDN, FVKESK. The full variable domain, completed using reference TRBV14 and TRBJ2-6, is EAGVTQFPSHSVIEKGQTVTLRCDPISGHDNLYWYRRVMGKEIKFLLHFVKESKQDESGMPNNRFLAERTGGTYSTLKVQPAELEDSGVYFCASSQDGYYVLTFGAGSRLTVL.

The rearrangement links TRBV10-3 to TRBJ2-7, with D tentatively TRBD2 (6 bases). Deletions cut 4 bases from V and 3 bases from J, with 7 bases between. Germline lookup yields CDR1 ENHRY and CDR2 SYGVKD. This CDR3 spans 12 amino acids. The DNA for the CDR3 is TGTGCCATCAGTGGGGGGGACTACGAGCAGTACTTC. Translation: CAISGGDYEQYF.

The rearrangement links TRBV27 to TRBJ1-1; unclear D gene. Between the trimmed V and J ends, which lost 5 bases and 4 bases, there was a span of 14 bases. There are 14 residues in the CDR3. Germline lookup yields CDR1 MNHEY and CDR2 SMNVEV (reference sequence). CDR3 sequence (DNA): TGTGCCAGCAGTCCTCTGGTGGGGAGCACTGAAGCTTTCTTT. Protein: CASSPLVGSTEAFF.

This clone was seen a few times. This chain links TRBV27 with TRBJ2-7, with 10 bases lining up with TRBD2. CDR1 is MNHEY, CDR2 SMNVEV, per germline (reference sequence). V gave up 6 bases and J gave up 3 bases; unmatched junction bases: 8. The CDR3 runs 15 residues. For the CDR3, the DNA is TGTGCCAGCAGACCCAGACCTAGCGGGAGCTACGAGCAGTACTTC. As protein: CASRPRPSGSYEQYF.

This chain connects TRBV30 to TRBJ1-5; 7 nucleotides align to TRBD1. This CDR3 contains 13 residues. The germline V gene encodes CDR1 GTSNPN and CDR2 SVGIG (reference sequence). Trimming took 1 base from V and 8 from J; bases not matched to a gene: 5. The CDR3 coding sequence is TGTGCCTGGAGTGAACAGGGGATGGAGCCCCAGCATTTT. Its protein is CAWSEQGMEPQHF.

The rearrangement uses TRBV28 and TRBJ2-7, with 11 bases that match TRBD2. CDR3 length equals 16 residues. V shed 6 bases and J 3 bases; nucleotides not matched to a gene: 10. In germline, CDR1 is MDHEN, CDR2 SYDVKM. The CDR3 bases are TGTGCCAGCAGCCCTAGATGGCTAGCGGGAGGCTACGAGCAGTACTTC. It translates to CASSPRWLAGGYEQYF. Filled out from reference TRBV28 and TRBJ2-7, the complete variable domain reads DVKVTQSSRYLVKRTGEKVFLECVQDMDHENMFWYRQDPGLGLRLIYFSYDVKMKEKGDIPEGYSVSREKKERFSLILESASTNQTSMYLCASSPRWLAGGYEQYFGPGTRLTVT.

V usage is TRBV5-8 and J usage is TRBJ2-3; 11 positions agree with TRBD1. With 8 bases clipped from V and 6 bases from J, the junction kept 8 bases outside the gene matches. CDR3 length: 14 amino acids. The germline CDR1 and CDR2 sequences are SGHTS and YDEGEE. The CDR3 nucleotides read TGTGCCAGTTCTACCGGGACAGGGGGGGATACGCAGTATTTT. Protein: CASSTGTGGDTQYF.

This clone was recorded once. This chain's CDR3 is CASSLGGKNEKLFF. CDR3 nucleotides: TGTGCCAGCAGCTTAGGGGGGAAGAATGAAAAACTGTTTTTT. V and J are TRBV9 and TRBJ1-4, with D possibly being TRBD1 (6 bases). Germline CDR1 and CDR2: SGDLS and YYNGEE. CDR3 length equals 14 residues. V was trimmed by 4 bases and J by 5 bases, leaving 12 bases between them.

The V and J genes are TRBV27 and TRBJ2-3; possible D gene TRBD2, 6 bases. CDR3 size: 17 residues. Germline lookup yields CDR1 MNHEY and CDR2 SMNVEV (reference sequence). Trimming pared 3 bases from V and 2 bases from J, leaving 18 bases between. CDR3 in amino acids: CASSFLPPRELTDTQYF. The CDR3 nucleotides are TGTGCCAGCAGTTTCCTCCCCCCCCGGGAGCTCACAGATACGCAGTATTTT.

The chain carries TRBV5-1 and TRBJ2-7; no definite D call. The length of the CDR3 is 15 residues. Germline V gives CDR1 SGHRS, CDR2 YFSETQ. V lost 3 bases and J 0 bases, leaving 13 bases between the germline ends. The CDR3 region is CASSSAALDSYEQYF. In DNA, the CDR3 is TGCGCCAGCAGCTCGGCCGCACTGGACTCCTACGAGCAGTACTTC.

The chain recombines TRBV29-1 with TRBJ2-7, with D possibly being TRBD2 (6 bases). V was cut by 4 bases and J by 5 bases, with 12 bases left in between. Per the germline V gene, CDR1 is SQVTM and CDR2 is ANQGSEA. CDR3 size: 12 residues. This chain's CDR3 is CSVGLASNEQYF. CDR3 DNA sequence: TGCAGCGTTGGTCTAGCGTCCAACGAGCAGTACTTC.

CDR3 sequence: CASSTKTSYF. The CDR3 coding sequence is TGTGCCAGCAGCACAAAAACCTCGTATTTT. This rearrangement joins TRBV21-1 to TRBJ2-3. TRBV21-1 constitutes a pseudogene. The CDR3 spans 10 residues.

CDR3 nucleotide sequence: TGTGCCAGTAGTAACTTGGGGACCTTCGCTGAAGCTTTCTTT. This gives the protein CASSNLGTFAEAFF. The rearrangement uses TRBV19 and TRBJ1-1; D might be TRBD1 (5 bases). The CDR3 consists of 14 residues. The ends were cut back, 4 bases at V and 6 bases at J, with 15 bases in the middle. Germline V gives CDR1 LNHDA, CDR2 SQIVND (reference sequence).